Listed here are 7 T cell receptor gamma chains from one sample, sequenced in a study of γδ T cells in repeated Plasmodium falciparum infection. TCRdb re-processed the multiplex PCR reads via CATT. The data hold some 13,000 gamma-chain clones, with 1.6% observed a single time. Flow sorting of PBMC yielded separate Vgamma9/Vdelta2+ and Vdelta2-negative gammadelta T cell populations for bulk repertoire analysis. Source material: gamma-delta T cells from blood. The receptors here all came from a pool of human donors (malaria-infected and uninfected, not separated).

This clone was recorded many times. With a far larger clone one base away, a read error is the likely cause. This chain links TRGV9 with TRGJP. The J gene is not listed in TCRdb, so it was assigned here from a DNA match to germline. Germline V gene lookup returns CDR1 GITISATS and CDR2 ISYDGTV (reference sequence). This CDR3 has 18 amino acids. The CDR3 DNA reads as TGTGCCTTGTGGCAGGTGAGCCGGCAAGAGTTGGGCAAAAAAAGCAAGGTATTT. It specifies CALWQVSRQELGKKSKVF.

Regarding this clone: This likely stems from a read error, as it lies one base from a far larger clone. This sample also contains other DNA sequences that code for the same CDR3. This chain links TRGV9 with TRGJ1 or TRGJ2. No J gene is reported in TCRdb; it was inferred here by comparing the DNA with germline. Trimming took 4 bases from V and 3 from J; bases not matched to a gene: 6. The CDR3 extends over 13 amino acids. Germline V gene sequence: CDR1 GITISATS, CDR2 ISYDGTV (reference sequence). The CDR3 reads CALWDPFYYKKLF. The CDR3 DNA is TGTGCCTTGTGGGATCCCTTTTATTATAAGAAACTCTTT.

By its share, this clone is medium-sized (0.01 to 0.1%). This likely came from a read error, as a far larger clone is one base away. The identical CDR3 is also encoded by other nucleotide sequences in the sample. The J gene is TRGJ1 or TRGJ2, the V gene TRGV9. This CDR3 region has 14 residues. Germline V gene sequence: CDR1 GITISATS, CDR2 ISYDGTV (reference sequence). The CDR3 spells CALWEEFKYYKKLF. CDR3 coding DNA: TGTGCCTTGTGGGAGGAATTCAAATATTATAAGAAGCTCTTT.

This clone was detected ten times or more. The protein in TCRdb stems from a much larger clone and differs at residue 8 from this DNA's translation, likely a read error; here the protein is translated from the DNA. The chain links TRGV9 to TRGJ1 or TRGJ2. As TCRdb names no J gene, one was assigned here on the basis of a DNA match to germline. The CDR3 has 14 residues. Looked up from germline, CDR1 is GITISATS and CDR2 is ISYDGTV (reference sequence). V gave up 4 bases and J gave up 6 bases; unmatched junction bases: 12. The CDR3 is CALWDPTPGYKKLF. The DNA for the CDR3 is TGTGCCTTGTGGGACCCCACCCCTGGTTATAAGAAACTCTTT.

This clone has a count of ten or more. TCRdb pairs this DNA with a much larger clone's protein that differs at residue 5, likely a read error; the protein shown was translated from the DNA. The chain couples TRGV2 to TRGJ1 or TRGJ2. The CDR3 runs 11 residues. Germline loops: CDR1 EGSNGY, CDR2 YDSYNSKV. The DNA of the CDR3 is TGTGCCACCTGGGGCGGGCCAAAGAAACTCTTT. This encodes CATWGGPKKLF.

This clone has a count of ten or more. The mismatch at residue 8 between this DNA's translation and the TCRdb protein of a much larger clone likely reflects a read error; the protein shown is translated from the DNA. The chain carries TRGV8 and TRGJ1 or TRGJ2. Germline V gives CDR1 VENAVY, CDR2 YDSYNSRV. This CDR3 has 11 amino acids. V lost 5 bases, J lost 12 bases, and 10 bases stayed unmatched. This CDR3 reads CATWALVRKLF. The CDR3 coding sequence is TGTGCCACCTGGGCCTTGGTTAGGAAACTCTTT.

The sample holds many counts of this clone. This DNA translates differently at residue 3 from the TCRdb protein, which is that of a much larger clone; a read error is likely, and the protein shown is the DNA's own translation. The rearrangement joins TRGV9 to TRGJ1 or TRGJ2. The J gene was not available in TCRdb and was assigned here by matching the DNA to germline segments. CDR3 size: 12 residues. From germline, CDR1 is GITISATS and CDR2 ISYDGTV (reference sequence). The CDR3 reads CASWEGYYKKLF. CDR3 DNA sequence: TGTGCCTCGTGGGAGGGTTATTATAAGAAACTCTTT.